A single sample gave rise to the 18 T cell receptor beta chains below, sequenced in a study of cytomegalovirus exposure and HLA in healthy donors. Both 60 Vbeta primers and 13 Jbeta primers went into the PCR. Repertoires were generated with immunoSEQ multiplex PCR, while TCRdb's copy carries only in-frame clones and drops some. The sample contains roughly 100,000 clones, less than 80% of which appear only once. The sequenced sample was PBMCs. The receptor source for this set is a man aged 40-50 years in good health and CMV-seronegative.

CDR3 coding DNA: TGTGCCAGCAGCCACACAGGGGCGGGGGAGCAGTACTTC. Translation: CASSHTGAGEQYF. This rearrangement joins TRBV27 to TRBJ2-7, with a weak D call TRBD1 (7 bases). Germline V gene sequence: CDR1 MNHEY, CDR2 SMNVEV (reference sequence). V dropped 6 bases and J dropped 7 bases, with 16 bases sitting between them. CDR3 length: 13 amino acids.

The CDR3: CASSKGRGSVAKNIQYF. The CDR3 region has the DNA TGTGCCAGCAGCAAAGGGAGGGGATCTGTAGCCAAAAACATTCAGTACTTC. The V call is TRBV21-1, the J call TRBJ2-4; the D call of TRBD2 is as the table states it, not checked on the DNA. TRBV21-1 is a pseudogene segment. The CDR3 is 17 residues long.

The rearrangement uses TRBV4-1 and TRBJ1-5, with D perhaps matching TRBD1 (6 bases). CDR3 length: 15 amino acids. From germline, CDR1 is MGHRA and CDR2 YSYEKL. Trimming stripped 4 bases from V and 0 bases from J, with 10 bases between. CDR3 protein: CASSLGHRSNQPQHF. The CDR3 nucleotides are TGCGCCAGCAGCCTGGGACACCGTAGCAATCAGCCCCAGCATTTT.

The genes are TRBV19 and TRBJ2-2; maybe TRBD1 (5 bases). This CDR3 spans 13 amino acids. Germline-derived CDR1 and CDR2 are LNHDA and SQIVND (reference sequence). The V and J ends lost 6 bases and 6 bases respectively, with 11 bases between them. In DNA, the CDR3 is TGTGCCAGTAGACACCAGGGCCCCGGGGAGCTGTTTTTT. It is translated as CASRHQGPGELFF. Variable domain in full (rest from reference TRBV19 and TRBJ2-2): DGGITQSPKYLFRKEGQNVTLSCEQNLNHDAMYWYRQDPGQGLRLIYYSQIVNDFQKGDIAEGYSVSREKKESFPLTVTSAQKNPTAFYLCASRHQGPGELFFGEGSRLTVL.

The gene calls are TRBV7-7 and TRBJ2-1; TRBD2 aligns across 10 bases. Unmatched junction bases numbered 11, after V lost 2 bases and J lost 7 bases. Looked up from germline, CDR1 is SSHAT and CDR2 is FNYEAQ (reference sequence). CDR3 length equals 17 residues. CDR3 nucleotides: TGTGCCAGCAGCTTAAGATGGGGAGCGGGGGGGCCTAATGAGCAGTTCTTC. Protein product: CASSLRWGAGGPNEQFF.

The V and J genes are TRBV28 and TRBJ2-7; D unresolved. V was shortened by 2 bases and J by 2 bases, with 7 bases between the two germline ends. This CDR3 comprises 13 residues. Germline V gene lookup returns CDR1 MDHEN and CDR2 SYDVKM. CDR3 loop: CASSLDATYEQYF. The CDR3 nucleotides are TGTGCCAGCAGTTTAGATGCGACCTACGAGCAGTACTTC.

The genes are TRBV27 and TRBJ2-7; no firm D call. This CDR3 region has 12 residues. Germline V lookup: CDR1 MNHEY, CDR2 SMNVEV (reference sequence). Trimming left V 5 bases short and J 6 bases short, with 11 bases between. The CDR3 DNA reads TGTGCCAGCAGTACCTTTCCGGGCGAGCAGTACTTC. This gives the protein CASSTFPGEQYF.

The V and J genes are TRBV5-1 and TRBJ2-5, with 8 bases lining up with TRBD2. The assigned J gene may be wrong: the sequence end matches TRBJ2-7 better. Germline lookup yields CDR1 SGHRS and CDR2 YFSETQ. The length of the CDR3 is 16 residues. CDR3 region: CASSLARSGGNYEQYF. CDR3 nucleotide sequence: TGCGCCAGCAGCTTGGCCCGGAGCGGGGGAAACTACGAGCAGTACTTC.

The rearrangement joins TRBV7-2 to TRBJ2-7, with 9 nucleotides matching TRBD2. CDR3 length: 15 residues. CDR1 is SGHTA and CDR2 is FQGNSA in the germline V gene. Unmatched junction bases numbered 4, after V lost 3 bases and J lost 1 base. Written as DNA, the CDR3 is TGTGCCAGCAGCTTTTTAGCGGGAGAGTCCTACGAGCAGTACTTC. It yields the protein CASSFLAGESYEQYF.

The chain combines TRBV9 with TRBJ2-3; TRBD2 matches at 11 bases. V lost 5 bases to trimming and J lost 2 bases; unmatched junction nucleotides: 4. Germline CDR1 and CDR2: SGDLS and YYNGEE. The CDR3 contains 15 residues. CDR3 coding DNA: TGTGCCAGCAGTACTAGCGGGGGACCCACAGATACGCAGTATTTT. Its translation: CASSTSGGPTDTQYF.

Written as DNA, the CDR3 is TGTGCCAGCAGCGCGATCGGACTAGCGGGCACCTACGAGCAGTACTTC. Amino acids: CASSAIGLAGTYEQYF. This chain uses TRBV7-2 with TRBJ2-7, with 11 bases matching TRBD2. Per germline, CDR1 SGHTA and CDR2 FQGNSA. The CDR3 extends over 16 amino acids. After removal of 5 bases from V and 2 bases from J, the junction contained 8 bases not matched to a gene.

The rearrangement uses TRBV6-1 and TRBJ1-3; 7 bases fit TRBD1. The germline V gene has CDR1 MNHNS and CDR2 SASEGT. The CDR3 extends over 15 amino acids. Losses at the gene ends were 3 bases for V and 0 bases for J; bases not matched to a gene: 2. The CDR3: CASSEDRFSGNTIYF. CDR3 bases: TGTGCCAGCAGTGAGGACAGGTTCTCTGGAAACACCATATATTTT.

Points on this clone: Mismatch with germline at one junction end may stem from a read error. The chain is built from TRBV7-9 and TRBJ2-5; a weak D match, TRBD1 (6 bases). The CDR3 loop spans 17 amino acids. Germline values: CDR1 SEHNR, CDR2 FQNEAQ (reference sequence). CDR3 in amino acids: CSSSLIGVGTTQETQYF. Written as DNA, the CDR3 is TGTTCCAGCAGCTTAATCGGAGTCGGGACAACTCAAGAGACCCAGTACTTC.

This chain links TRBV11-3 with TRBJ2-2, with D perhaps matching TRBD1 (5 bases). The CDR3 covers 16 residues. Looked up from germline, CDR1 is SGHNT and CDR2 is YENEEA. V was shortened by 1 base and J by 0 bases, with 9 bases between the two germline ends. DNA for the CDR3: TGTGCCAGCAGCTTAGGGGGCGGCGCGAACACCGGGGAGCTGTTTTTT. Encoded protein: CASSLGGGANTGELFF.

The rearrangement joins TRBV27 to TRBJ1-5, with TRBD1 matching 7 bases. CDR1 is MNHEY and CDR2 is SMNVEV in the germline V gene (reference sequence). The ends lost 5 bases at V and 3 bases at J; junction bases unmatched: 4. The CDR3 sequence is 14 residues long. For the CDR3, the DNA is TGTGCCAGCAGTCTTCAGGGGGACAATCAGCCCCAGCATTTT. Amino acids: CASSLQGDNQPQHF.

V and J are TRBV19 and TRBJ2-3; 8 positions agree with TRBD1. CDR1 and CDR2 (germline): LNHDA, SQIVND (reference sequence). J lost 3 bases, V lost 7 bases, and 6 bases had no gene match. The CDR3 contains 14 residues. The CDR3 nucleotides are TGTGCCAGTACCTTAAACAGGGGGACAGATACGCAGTATTTT. It yields the protein CASTLNRGTDTQYF.

The CDR3 region is CAISRENTEAFF. The CDR3 bases are TGTGCCATCAGTCGGGAGAACACTGAAGCTTTCTTT. The chain links TRBV10-3 to TRBJ1-1, with no clear D. The CDR3 covers 12 residues. Trimming took off 5 bases at V and 1 base at J, with 5 bases between the two ends. CDR1 and CDR2 from the germline V gene are ENHRY and SYGVKD.

J is TRBJ1-4 and V is TRBV4-3, with no clear D. V lost 0 bases, J lost 10 bases, and 21 bases lay in between. The CDR3 runs to 17 residues. Germline values: CDR1 LGHNA, CDR2 YSLEER. In nucleotides, the CDR3 is TGCGCCAGCAGCCAAGAACTCGTCGGCACCGGTTACAGAAAACTGTTTTTT. This codes for CASSQELVGTGYRKLFF.